Shown below are 5 T cell receptor beta chains from a single sample sequenced in a study of T-cell reconstitution after alpha-beta-depleted transplantation in children. Construction of the TCRbeta library involved unique molecular identifiers. TCRdb recomputed calls from the PCR reads with MiXCR, one row per CDR3 protein. Here the sample spans 100,000 to 130,000 distinct CDR3 sequences, approximately 6.4% being singletons. This material consisted of PBMCs, mostly from graft donor cells, taken 360 days after TCRalphabeta/CD19-depleted stem cell transplant. These receptors all stem from a male patient aged 2 to 10 who had a stem cell transplant for acute lymphoblastic leukemia, so the T cells may come from the graft donor.

This clonotype turned up a few times. The chain uses TRBV11-2 and TRBJ2-2; TRBD2 might be the D (5 bases). The germline V gene has CDR1 SGHAT and CDR2 FQNNGV. CDR3 length: 14 amino acids. Trimming stripped 2 bases from V and 6 bases from J, with 10 bases between. The CDR3 is CASSLNGVAGELFF. The CDR3 DNA follows: TGTGCCAGCAGCTTAAACGGGGTCGCCGGGGAGCTGTTTTTT.

The sample holds many counts of this clonotype. This chain links TRBV12-3 or TRBV12-4 with TRBJ1-4; the D is unclear. This CDR3 has 15 residues. The V end lost 3 bases, the J end lost 2 bases, and 10 bases lay between the germline ends. CDR3 bases: TGTGCCAGCAGTTTCTTAGGGAGGACTAATGAAAAACTGTTTTTT. Its protein is CASSFLGRTNEKLFF.

The chain has TRBV7-2 and TRBJ1-2; no definite D call. This CDR3 is 12 amino acids long. Trimming left V 5 bases short and J 9 bases short, with 13 bases between. Germline V gene data show CDR1 as SGHTA and CDR2 as FQGNSA. CDR3 loop: CASSPYTARYTF. In DNA form, the CDR3 reads TGTGCCAGCAGCCCATACACCGCGCGCTACACCTTC.

V and J are TRBV4-1 and TRBJ2-1, with 11 bases lining up with TRBD2. This CDR3 contains 14 residues. Germline values: CDR1 MGHRA, CDR2 YSYEKL. The trim removed 1 base at V and 15 bases at J, leaving 8 bases unmatched. CDR3 DNA: TGCGCCAGCAGCCAAGGGCCCACTAGCGGGAGTCGGTTCTTC. It yields the protein CASSQGPTSGSRFF.

This clonotype occurred many times. The chain couples TRBV5-1 to TRBJ2-7; perhaps D is TRBD1 or TRBD2 (6 bases each). The CDR3 is 17 residues long. Germline values: CDR1 SGHRS, CDR2 YFSETQ. V gave up 4 bases and J gave up 0 bases, with 20 bases separating them. In DNA, the CDR3 is TGCGCCAGCAGCCCGACAATACAGGGACTTGGCTCCTACGAGCAGTACTTC. Its translation is CASSPTIQGLGSYEQYF. Drawing the rest from reference TRBV5-1 and TRBJ2-7, the complete variable domain is KAGVTQTPRYLIKTRGQQVTLSCSPISGHRSVSWYQQTPGQGLQFLFEYFSETQRNKGNFPGRFSGRQFSNSRSEMNVSTLELGDSALYLCASSPTIQGLGSYEQYFGPGTRLTVT.